A selection of T cell receptor beta chains follows, all from one sample in a study of early T cells in non-severe SARS-CoV-2 infection. Using its own MiXCR run on the 5' RACE reads, TCRdb lists one record per CDR3 protein. The sample carries roughly 75,000 distinct CDR3 sequences, around 17% recorded once. Input material: whole blood. The receptors stem from an adult who was a healthcare worker with PCR-confirmed SARS-CoV-2 infection or an uninfected control (not recorded which). Both conserved end residues are part of each CDR3. D genes are given only for firm matches. Size values are once, few and many counts, or a class for expanded clones, and some rows have none.

TRBV10-3	TRBJ2-5	.	.	CAISSGLAETQYF	TGTGCCATCAGTTCGGGGCTAGCGGAGACCCAGTACTTC
TRBV19	TRBJ2-3	.	few	CASSSQIRVDTQYF	TGTGCCAGTAGTTCCCAAATTCGGGTAGATACGCAGTATTTT
TRBV6-6	TRBJ1-6	.	.	CASSFPRGAPNSPLHF	TGTGCCAGCAGTTTTCCTCGAGGGGCGCCCAATTCACCCCTCCACTTT
TRBV7-9	TRBJ1-1	.	.	CASSPPRGGWDTEAFF	TGTGCCAGCAGCCCCCCACGTGGGGGCTGGGACACTGAAGCTTTCTTT
TRBV20-1	TRBJ1-1	.	few	CSATPMRFRANTEAFF	TGCAGTGCTACCCCTATGAGGTTCCGGGCGAACACTGAAGCTTTCTTT
TRBV5-1	TRBJ2-2	.	few	CASSLGQLDGELFF	TGCGCCAGCAGCTTAGGACAGCTGGACGGGGAGCTGTTTTTT
TRBV7-2	TRBJ2-7	.	.	CASSQDYEQYF	TGTGCCAGCAGCCAAGACTACGAGCAGTACTTC
TRBV5-6	TRBJ2-7	.	.	CASSFGRQGYEQYF	TGTGCCAGCAGCTTCGGACGCCAAGGGTACGAGCAGTACTTC
TRBV5-4	TRBJ1-2	.	many	CASSQPQDYGYTF	TGTGCCAGCAGCCAGCCGCAGGACTATGGCTACACCTTC
TRBV3-1	TRBJ2-7	.	.	CASRPFEGWGEQYF	TGTGCCAGCAGGCCCTTCGAGGGCTGGGGGGAGCAGTACTTC
TRBV3-1	TRBJ1-2	.	.	CASSQVPGRYGYTF	TGTGCCAGCAGCCAAGTCCCAGGGCGGTATGGCTACACCTTC
TRBV18	TRBJ2-3	.	.	CASSPLEGADTQYF	TGTGCCAGCTCACCACTCGAAGGGGCAGATACGCAGTATTTT
TRBV5-4	TRBJ2-7	.	many	CASSSGTDSYEQYF	TGTGCCAGCAGCTCCGGGACGGACTCCTACGAGCAGTACTTC
TRBV3-1	TRBJ1-1	TRBD1	.	CASSQFFGTELNTEAFF	TGTGCCAGCAGCCAATTCTTTGGGACAGAGTTGAACACTGAAGCTTTCTTT
TRBV12-3/TRBV12-4	TRBJ2-5	TRBD1	.	CASSFPTGRQETQYF	TGTGCCAGCAGTTTCCCGACAGGGCGGCAGGAGACCCAGTACTTC
TRBV6-6	TRBJ2-7	.	.	CASSYTGRNYEQYF	TGTGCCAGCAGTTACACCGGACGGAACTACGAGCAGTACTTC
TRBV28	TRBJ1-2	.	.	CASSSTYGYTF	TGTGCCAGCAGTTCCACCTATGGCTACACCTTC
TRBV14	TRBJ2-7	TRBD1	.	CASSHQGGAYEQYF	TGTGCCAGCAGCCACCAAGGGGGCGCCTACGAGCAGTACTTC
TRBV28	TRBJ1-6	.	many	CASSKRIGTYNSPLHF	TGTGCCAGCAGCAAAAGAATTGGGACCTATAATTCACCCCTCCACTTT
TRBV27	TRBJ2-1	.	few	CASREGERYNEQFF	TGTGCCAGCAGGGAGGGGGAACGCTACAATGAGCAGTTCTTC
TRBV20-1	TRBJ2-7	TRBD2	.	CSAVLARSSYEQYF	TGCAGTGCAGTACTAGCGAGAAGCTCCTACGAGCAGTACTTC
TRBV29-1	TRBJ2-2	.	few	CSVVTRQAGELFF	TGCAGCGTTGTCACTAGACAGGCCGGGGAGCTGTTTTTT
TRBV1	TRBJ2-3	.	.	CTSNQGTSGGADTQYF	TGCACCAGCAACCAAGGAACTAGCGGGGGGGCAGATACGCAGTATTTT
TRBV11-2	TRBJ2-7	TRBD2	.	CASSLDLMRTSGGSYEQYF	TGTGCCAGCAGCTTAGATCTAATGAGGACTAGCGGGGGCTCCTACGAGCAGTACTTC
TRBV6-6	TRBJ1-1	TRBD1	.	CASSGTGDTEAFF	TGTGCCAGCAGTGGCACAGGGGACACTGAAGCTTTCTTT
TRBV20-1	TRBJ1-1	.	few	CSARDRTANTEAFF	TGCAGTGCTAGAGATCGGACAGCGAACACTGAAGCTTTCTTT